The 27 T cell receptor beta chains listed next were all sequenced from one sample in a study of blood T cell repertoires in COVID-19. Method: immunoSEQ multiplex PCR; TCRdb's copy keeps in-frame clones and lacks some. The data hold some 240,000 clones, with 89% observed a single time. Sequencing used peripheral blood. Receptors originate from a man aged 55 to 70 who had recovered from COVID-19.

The chain joins TRBV13 to TRBJ2-7; 12 bases are a match to TRBD2. CDR1 and CDR2 from the germline V gene are PRHDT and FYEKMQ (reference sequence). The CDR3 loop spans 15 amino acids. The V segment lost 5 bases and the J segment 2 bases; nucleotides outside the gene matches: 4. CDR3 loop: CASSLRTSGAYEQYF. The DNA for the CDR3 is TGTGCCAGCAGCCTCAGGACTAGCGGGGCCTACGAGCAGTACTTC.

This clone was seen a single time. This chain uses TRBV6-1 with TRBJ2-7; 8 bases match TRBD1. This CDR3 region has 16 residues. CDR1 MNHNS and CDR2 SASEGT come from the germline V gene. Unmatched junction bases numbered 6, after V lost 1 base and J lost 1 base. The CDR3 sequence: CASSEGGRDRSYEQYF. The CDR3 DNA sequence: TGTGCCAGCAGTGAAGGGGGCCGGGACAGGTCCTACGAGCAGTACTTC.

The chain combines TRBV28 with TRBJ1-2; 8 bases agree with TRBD1. V dropped 4 bases and J dropped 2; count of bases not matched to a gene: 12. Germline loops: CDR1 MDHEN, CDR2 SYDVKM. This CDR3 comprises 17 residues. The CDR3 nucleotides are TGTGCCAGCAGTTCCAGTCTTCAGGGGGCGCGGAACTATGGCTACACCTTC. Translation gives CASSSSLQGARNYGYTF.

The V call is TRBV5-1, the J call TRBJ2-2; 14 bases are a match to TRBD2. This CDR3 spans 16 amino acids. V lost 4 bases to trimming and J lost 6 bases; unmatched junction nucleotides: 5. The germline V gene has CDR1 SGHRS and CDR2 YFSETQ. As DNA, the CDR3 is TGCGCCAGCAGCCAGGGACTAGCGGGAGTAGCCGGGGAGCTGTTTTTT. Amino acid sequence: CASSQGLAGVAGELFF.

This chain links TRBV9 with TRBJ2-1, with 13 bases that match TRBD2. The junction had 5 bases not matched to a gene; V was cut back by 0 bases and J by 8 bases. The CDR3 totals 16 residues. Germline V gene lookup returns CDR1 SGDLS and CDR2 YYNGEE. DNA of the CDR3: TGTGCCAGCAGCGTAGGGACTAGCGGGAGTGTCTATGAGCAGTTCTTC. This encodes CASSVGTSGSVYEQFF. The full variable domain, in which reference TRBV9 and TRBJ2-1 provide the parts outside the CDR3, is DSGVTQTPKHLITATGQRVTLRCSPRSGDLSVYWYQQSLDQGLQFLIQYYNGEERAKGNILERFSAQQFPDLHSELNLSSLELGDSALYFCASSVGTSGSVYEQFFGPGTRLTVL.

The rearrangement joins TRBV7-8 to TRBJ1-5, with a weak D call TRBD1 (6 bases). Between the trimmed V and J ends, which lost 2 bases and 3 bases, there was a span of 8 bases. CDR3 length: 14 residues. CDR1 SGHVS and CDR2 FQNEAQ come from the germline V gene. The chain's CDR3 is CASSLQGHNQPQHF. CDR3 coding DNA: TGTGCCAGCAGCTTACAGGGGCACAATCAGCCCCAGCATTTT.

The chain is built from TRBV9 and TRBJ1-6; TRBD1 matches 7 bases. V gave up 4 bases and J gave up 11 bases; unmatched junction bases: 21. Germline V gene lookup returns CDR1 SGDLS and CDR2 YYNGEE. The CDR3 consists of 18 residues. The CDR3 loop reads CASSSTPGRTGKATPLHF. The DNA of the CDR3 is TGTGCCAGCAGCTCAACCCCGGGCCGGACAGGCAAAGCGACACCCCTCCACTTT.

V and J are TRBV5-1 and TRBJ1-5; the match to TRBD1 covers 8 bases. Germline CDR1 is SGHRS and CDR2 is YFSETQ. J gave up 5 bases and V 2 bases, and 6 bases lay outside the gene matches. The CDR3 is 15 amino acids. The CDR3 spells CASSLNGQGDQPQHF. The CDR3 region has the DNA TGCGCCAGCAGCTTAAATGGACAGGGCGATCAGCCCCAGCATTTT.

This rearrangement joins TRBV11-2 to TRBJ2-1, with a weak D call TRBD1 (7 bases). CDR3 length: 16 amino acids. The germline V gene encodes CDR1 SGHAT and CDR2 FQNNGV. V lost 4 bases to trimming and J lost 3 bases, with 16 bases between them. CDR3 nucleotides: TGTGCCAGCAGCTCCGCGACAGGGCGGGACTACAATGAGCAGTTCTTC. It specifies CASSSATGRDYNEQFF.

This chain links TRBV24-1 with TRBJ2-5; 9 bases line up with TRBD1. Germline trimming cut 5 bases from V and 4 bases from J; bases unmatched to any gene: 10. From germline, CDR1 is KGHDR and CDR2 SFDVKD. This CDR3 comprises 16 residues. The CDR3 sequence is CATSVGGGQGPETQYF. The CDR3 coding sequence is TGTGCCACCAGTGTGGGGGGCGGACAGGGGCCAGAGACCCAGTACTTC.

The V and J genes are TRBV5-1 and TRBJ1-1; D remains unclear. V dropped 0 bases and J dropped 0 bases, with 9 bases sitting between them. This CDR3 spans 15 amino acids. Per germline, CDR1 SGHRS and CDR2 YFSETQ. The CDR3 here is CASSLAGTVNTEAFF. The CDR3 bases are TGCGCCAGCAGCTTGGCGGGAACGGTGAACACTGAAGCTTTCTTT. Full variable domain (remainder filled in from reference TRBV5-1 and TRBJ1-1): KAGVTQTPRYLIKTRGQQVTLSCSPISGHRSVSWYQQTPGQGLQFLFEYFSETQRNKGNFPGRFSGRQFSNSRSEMNVSTLELGDSALYLCASSLAGTVNTEAFFGQGTRLTVV.

This sequence joins TRBV7-3 and TRBJ1-1, with D tentatively TRBD1 (5 bases). This CDR3 region has 13 residues. The V gene lost 2 bases and the J gene lost 4 bases, with 8 bases spanning the gap. Germline-derived CDR1 and CDR2 are SGHTA and FQGTGA. The CDR3 DNA follows: TGTGCCAGCAGCTTACTGGGGGGCACTGAAGCTTTCTTT. It specifies CASSLLGGTEAFF.

CDR3 nucleotides: TGTGCCCGCCGGACAGGGGGCAGGGAAACTGAAGCTTTCTTT. Protein: CARRTGGRETEAFF. The genes are TRBV27 and TRBJ1-1; TRBD1 matches 11 bases. With V trimmed by 11 bases and J by 5 bases, 10 bases remained unmatched. The CDR3 has 14 amino acids. CDR1 MNHEY and CDR2 SMNVEV come from the germline V gene (reference sequence).

For this clone: Distinct nucleotide sequences in the sample also encode this CDR3. This sequence joins TRBV5-1 and TRBJ1-3; D is unclear. The CDR3 has 15 residues. The V end was cut by 0 bases, the J end by 4 bases, with 11 bases between. The germline V gene encodes CDR1 SGHRS and CDR2 YFSETQ. The CDR3 DNA sequence: TGCGCCAGCAGCTTGGGAGGGTCCGGAGGAAACACCATATATTTT. It yields the protein CASSLGGSGGNTIYF.

This chain uses TRBV5-1 with TRBJ2-3; TRBD2 might be the D (6 bases). Trimming left V 7 bases short and J 4 bases short, with 19 bases between. The CDR3 covers 15 residues. Germline V gene lookup returns CDR1 SGHRS and CDR2 YFSETQ. This CDR3 reads CASALEGRQADTQYF. CDR3 DNA sequence: TGCGCCAGCGCCCTGGAGGGCCGACAAGCAGATACGCAGTATTTT.

CDR3 residues: CASSARNEQFF. The CDR3 nucleotides read TGTGCCAGCAGTGCTAGAAATGAGCAGTTCTTC. This chain joins TRBV12-3 or TRBV12-4 and TRBJ2-1; no firm D call. Trimming shortened V by 5 bases and J by 7 bases, and 6 bases separated the two germline ends. The CDR3 sequence is 11 residues long.

This clone was detected once. This chain links TRBV24-1 with TRBJ2-5; TRBD2 matches 7 bases. Germline values: CDR1 KGHDR, CDR2 SFDVKD. J lost 4 bases, V lost 1 base, and 5 bases had no gene match. CDR3 length equals 15 residues. Here the CDR3 DNA reads TGTGCCACCAGTGATTTTGAGGGAGGGAGAGAGACCCAGTACTTC. Residues: CATSDFEGGRETQYF.

CDR3 residues: CASSLVGEQETQYF. CDR3 DNA sequence: TGTGCCAGCAGCTTAGTTGGAGAGCAAGAGACCCAGTACTTC. V and J are TRBV7-8 and TRBJ2-5, with D unresolved. Between the trimmed V and J ends, which lost 1 base and 2 bases, there was a span of 8 bases. In germline, CDR1 is SGHVS, CDR2 FQNEAQ. The CDR3 runs to 14 residues.

The chain uses TRBV4-2 and TRBJ2-7, with 8 positions matching TRBD1. The CDR3 spans 14 residues. CDR1 and CDR2 from the germline V gene are LGHNA and YNFKEQ. V lost 4 bases, J lost 1 base, and 3 bases stayed unmatched. CDR3 nucleotides: TGTGCCAGCAGCCCCCGACAGGGGTCCTACGAGCAGTACTTC. Translation: CASSPRQGSYEQYF.

The CDR3 protein is CASSLVPKSSGNTIYF. CDR3 nucleotide sequence: TGTGCCAGCAGCCTAGTCCCCAAAAGCTCTGGAAACACCATATATTTT. This chain joins TRBV3-1 (or the pseudogene TRBV3-2) and TRBJ1-3; no reliable D call. The CDR3 spans 16 residues. The germline V gene has CDR1 LGHDT and CDR2 YNNKEL (reference sequence). V lost 4 bases to trimming and J lost 0 bases, with 13 bases between them.

The chain recombines TRBV19 with TRBJ2-1, with 7 positions matching TRBD1. CDR1 and CDR2 from the germline V gene are LNHDA and SQIVND (reference sequence). The CDR3 runs 15 residues. The J segment lost 2 bases and the V segment lost 6 bases, leaving 7 bases of the junction unmatched. The CDR3 DNA reads as TGTGCCAGTAGCCTACAGGGGAGCCCCTACAATGAGCAGTTCTTC. As protein: CASSLQGSPYNEQFF. Variable domain in full (rest from reference TRBV19 and TRBJ2-1): DGGITQSPKYLFRKEGQNVTLSCEQNLNHDAMYWYRQDPGQGLRLIYYSQIVNDFQKGDIAEGYSVSREKKESFPLTVTSAQKNPTAFYLCASSLQGSPYNEQFFGPGTRLTVL.

The chain combines TRBV24-1 with TRBJ2-5, with TRBD2 identical over 10 bases. The CDR3 is 14 amino acids. J lost 4 bases, V lost 2 bases, and 0 bases had no gene match. In germline, CDR1 is KGHDR, CDR2 SFDVKD. CDR3 DNA sequence: TGTGCCACCAGTGATTCTAGCGGGAGAGAGACCCAGTACTTC. This sequence encodes CATSDSSGRETQYF.

The chain links TRBV7-9 to TRBJ2-6; no reliable D call. Trimming cost V 3 bases and J 1 base, with 7 bases left between them. CDR3 length: 15 residues. The V gene's germline CDR1 is SEHNR and CDR2 FQNEAQ (reference sequence). CDR3 in DNA: TGTGCCAGCAGCTTCCGTAGATCTGGGGCCAACGTCCTGACTTTC. Translating gives CASSFRRSGANVLTF.

This chain joins TRBV6-5 and TRBJ2-1, with a possible D match to TRBD2 (5 bases). Germline lookup yields CDR1 MNHEY and CDR2 SVGAGI. The CDR3 covers 13 residues. Trimming cost V 6 bases and J 1 base, with 7 bases left between them. The CDR3 loop reads CASSGVSYNEQFF. Written as DNA, the CDR3 is TGTGCCAGCAGCGGGGTATCCTACAATGAGCAGTTCTTC.

The chain employs TRBV4-3 and TRBJ2-1; D possibly corresponds to TRBD2 (6 bases). CDR1 is LGHNA and CDR2 is YSLEER in the germline V gene. The CDR3 is 15 amino acids. Trimming shortened V by 0 bases and J by 5 bases, and 11 bases separated the two germline ends. CDR3 in DNA: TGCGCCAGCAGCCAAGAAGCGCGGGAAAACAATGAGCAGTTCTTC. The encoded protein is CASSQEARENNEQFF.

This chain links TRBV30 with TRBJ2-7; 8 bases fit TRBD1. In germline, CDR1 is GTSNPN, CDR2 SVGIG (reference sequence). The CDR3 runs 13 residues. V gave up 0 bases and J gave up 6 bases; unmatched junction bases: 4. CDR3 amino acids: CAWSVSTGAEQYF. Written as DNA, the CDR3 is TGTGCCTGGAGTGTGTCGACAGGGGCCGAGCAGTACTTC.

This clone was seen once. The chain employs TRBV5-3 and TRBJ1-5; 11 bases agree with TRBD1. TRBV5-3 qualifies as an ORF whose function is uncertain. The CDR3 is 20 amino acids. The J segment lost 4 bases and the V segment lost 0 bases, leaving 15 bases of the junction unmatched. CDR3 amino acids: CARSLAEPGTGGLRNQPQHF. In DNA, the CDR3 is TGTGCCAGAAGCTTGGCCGAGCCCGGGACAGGGGGTTTAAGGAATCAGCCCCAGCATTTT.